This T cell receptor beta chain was profiled in a study of CD8+CD57+ T cells in acquired aplastic anemia. Overall study results and limits: Some 29 CD8+ CDR3 sequences were shared between patients and controls.

According to the study, genomic DNA was the template for TCR beta VDJ and CDR3 profiling. TCRdb reprocessed the reads with MiXCR, giving one entry per CDR3 protein. Of around 180,000 distinct CDR3 sequences listed, about 64% are singletons. Per the germline V gene, CDR1 is SEHNR and CDR2 is FQNEAQ (reference sequence). CDR3 size: 16 residues. With 5 bases removed from V and 3 bases from J, the gap between germline ends came to 16 bases. A remark on this clonotype: Its antigen remains unidentified.

The V gene is TRBV7-9, the J gene TRBJ2-2; the D gene is possibly TRBD2 (7 bases). Sequenced input: sorted CD4+, CD8+, or CD8+CD57+ T cells (not recorded which) from PBMCs. This clonotype was obtained from a human donor with severe aplastic anemia or a healthy control (not recorded which). Written as DNA, the CDR3 is TGTGCCAGCAGCCCCTTCACAGGGAGGGACACCGGGGAGCTGTTTTTT. Its translation is CASSPFTGRDTGELFF.